This T cell receptor beta chain originates from a study of beta chain features in type 1 diabetes (dated by TCRdb to the late 2010s). Regarding the complete study: Patients and healthy donors did not differ in mean age, gender distribution, total cell number or subset yield. Across all samples, approximately 100 million sorted cells were examined, and cell number per subset correlated strongly with RNA yield. The study compared the TCRB repertoires of sorted circulating CD4+ T cell subsets in recently diagnosed type 1 diabetes patients with those in matched healthy donors. Regulatory and stem cell-like memory subsets were isolated from only 8 patients and 8 healthy donors, whereas naive and central memory subsets came from all 30 or so donors.

The CDR3, cysteine through phenylalanine, is 14 amino acids long. Only the CDR3 part of the read is kept: 42 bases, read in frame from the first base. V lost 7 bases and J lost 1 base; the stretch between them is 16 bases long. The germline V gene encodes CDR1 SQVTM and CDR2 ANQGSEA. Each donor gave one peripheral blood draw, roughly 0.12 L on average, collected into heparinised tubes. Using a panel that included CD45RO, CCR7, CD25, CD127, CD95 and CD27, naive, central memory, regulatory and stem cell-like memory CD4+ T cells were sorted on a BD FACSAria II. Purity was above 95% for every sorted population. Right away, PBMCs were isolated by Lymphoprep density gradient centrifugation and were stained directly, with no culture step. To minimize batch effects, samples were stained and sorted in pairs, one healthy donor with one patient per experiment. A few counts support this clone. There is no known antigen for this receptor. The record has no base qualities; no much larger clone is one base away.

All of the isolated RNA was reverse transcribed with the High Capacity cDNA Reverse Transcription Kit, so expressed TCRB transcripts were sequenced. Naive, central memory and regulatory T cell samples underwent deep immunoSEQ sequencing, averaging approximately 3.3 million total reads per sample. After sorted cells were lysed in RLT buffer, RNA was extracted with DNase-treated RNeasy Micro or Mini kits, with the choice depending on cell number. To prevent cross-contamination, every cell subset was processed on its own, while patient and healthy donor samples were processed together. The immunoSEQ multiplex PCR was used to amplify TCRB sequences from cDNA, generating 87-bp fragments that spanned the CDR3 region. Amplicons were sequenced on the Illumina HiSeq platform. Under the source paper's analysis protocol: Synthetic template baselines were used to correct PCR bias computationally, reads within Hamming distance 2 were collapsed, and singletons that could not be merged were discarded. Reads were aligned to IMGT to assign V, D and J genes, CDR3 length, and insertions or deletions at six rearrangement sites. Within each subset, clonotype counts were normalized to sorted cell number, and only after that were true diversity and Gini coefficients computed with the tcR R package. Repertoire sharing was quantified using the overlap coefficient calculated on TCRB nucleotide sequences. In TCRdb, the immuneACCESS table is reduced to in-frame sequences with V and J assigned. These tables do not hold every clone; where another copy was compared, an unresolved V gene accounts for under half, and the others remain unexplained. V, J and clone size derive from that table, while D and trimming were established from the DNA sequence. The sample table holds under 150,000 clones, of which around 7% were seen once. Clones ranked in the top ten supply approximately 1.5% of the sample.

The paper's findings and limits, for the study overall: Shorter templates might be favored by PCR, yet because patient and control samples were amplified and corrected together, any such skew would affect both groups equally. Because cDNA was sequenced instead of genomic DNA, activated cells with high expression could be over-represented, although the groups did not differ in activation or CD3 levels. Naive, central memory and regulatory TCRB repertoires appeared more similar among patients than among healthy donors. Only small numbers of individuals were included in the HLA sub-analyses, which left unresolved whether HLA type had any influence on TCRB rearrangement. In all four CD4+ subsets, TCRB CDR3 length was moderately but significantly shorter in type 1 diabetes patients. Patients with type 1 diabetes made fewer insertions and deleted more nucleotides at VDJ recombination sites, implying thymic rearrangement abnormalities.

The source of this sequence is a woman aged 25 to 39 in good health. The receptor chain draws on TRBV29-1 and TRBJ1-1, and perhaps TRBD1 as D gene, on 5 matching bases. The sequenced material came from central memory CD4+ T cells from blood. The DNA sequence is given as TGCAGCGGGCGGGACCCCAATAAGAACACTGAAGCTTTCTTT. Its protein is CSGRDPNKNTEAFF. Joined to the reference TRBV29-1 and TRBJ1-1 proteins, this CDR3 gives the full variable domain: SAVISQKPSRDICQRGTSLTIQCQVDSQVTMMFWYRQQPGQSLTLIATANQGSEATYESGFVIDKFPISRPNLTFSTLTVSNMSPEDSSIYLCSGRDPNKNTEAFFGQGTRLTVV.